These T cell receptor beta chains were read from a single sample in a study of cytomegalovirus exposure and HLA in healthy donors. Sequenced by immunoSEQ multiplex PCR; TCRdb stores in-frame clones only, minus some. There are over 110,000 clones in the sample; around 87% occur only once, and roughly 9.4% lies in the top ten. Input material: PBMCs. The receptor source for this set is a man aged 18 to 30 in good health and CMV-seropositive. Both conserved end residues are part of each CDR3. Each record gives: D gene, V gene, CDR3 length, clone size, J gene, CDR3 protein, CDR3 DNA. D genes are given only for firm matches. Part of the rows lack a size; the others show once, few, many or a class for expanded clones.

>TRBD2|TRBV7-6|17|-|TRBJ2-1
CASSPGLATGSYNEQFF
TGTGCCAGCAGCCCCGGACTAGCTACGGGCTCCTACAATGAGCAGTTCTTC
>-|TRBV15|15|-|TRBJ2-1
CATSPGARVGNEQFF
TGTGCCACCAGCCCGGGTGCCAGGGTCGGCAATGAGCAGTTCTTC
>-|TRBV28|15|-|TRBJ2-7
CASSLSGRRSNEQYF
TGTGCCAGCAGTTTAAGCGGACGGAGGTCGAACGAGCAGTACTTC
>-|TRBV7-3|14|-|TRBJ2-3
CASSLRGSTDTQYF
TGTGCCAGCAGCTTACGGGGGAGCACAGATACGCAGTATTTT
>TRBD1|TRBV18|14|-|TRBJ2-1
CASSFAQGNNEQFF
TGTGCCAGCTCATTTGCACAGGGGAACAATGAGCAGTTCTTC
>TRBD1|TRBV5-4|16|-|TRBJ2-2
CASTDRGQGARGELFF
TGTGCCAGCACCGATCGTGGACAGGGGGCGAGGGGGGAGCTGTTTTTT
>-|TRBV6-5|15|-|TRBJ1-1
CASSSLWRVDTEAFF
TGTGCCAGCAGCTCTCTTTGGAGGGTAGACACTGAAGCTTTCTTT
>TRBD2|TRBV30|15|-|TRBJ2-3
CAWSYGTRAADTQYF
TGTGCCTGGAGTTACGGGACTAGGGCCGCAGATACGCAGTATTTT
>-|TRBV27|14|-|TRBJ2-1
CASSLSDNYNEQFF
TGTGCCAGCAGTTTATCGGACAACTACAATGAGCAGTTCTTC
>-|TRBV13|15|-|TRBJ1-1
CASSLRHGVGTEAFF
TGTGCCAGCAGCTTAAGGCACGGGGTGGGCACTGAAGCTTTCTTT
>-|TRBV5-6|15|-|TRBJ2-7
CASSQQGPGVYEQYF
TGTGCCAGCAGCCAGCAGGGGCCTGGGGTGTACGAGCAGTACTTC
>TRBD1|TRBV6-1|15|-|TRBJ1-2
CASSDTGASYDGYTF
TGTGCCAGCAGTGACACAGGGGCCTCCTATGATGGCTACACCTTC
>TRBD2|TRBV7-8|19|-|TRBJ2-7
CASSRTNLIKRGSSYEQYF
TGTGCCAGCAGCCGTACCAACCTGATCAAGCGGGGGAGCTCCTACGAGCAGTACTTC
>TRBD1|TRBV6-5|14|-|TRBJ1-6
CASRGTGGGSPLHF
TGTGCCAGCAGGGGGACAGGGGGCGGTTCACCCCTCCACTTT
>TRBD1|TRBV6-1|17|-|TRBJ1-2
CASSDRSGGYLNYGYTF
TGTGCCAGCAGTGATCGGTCAGGGGGATATCTAAACTATGGCTACACCTTC
>-|TRBV27|14|-|TRBJ1-1
CASRSWAANTEAFF
TGTGCCAGCAGATCTTGGGCAGCGAACACTGAAGCTTTCTTT
>TRBD1|TRBV27|14|-|TRBJ2-4
CASSPGTGENIQYF
TGTGCCAGCAGTCCCGGGACAGGGGAGAACATTCAGTACTTC
>TRBD1|TRBV25-1|16|once|TRBJ1-2
CASSEFSTGANYGYTF
TGTGCCAGCAGTGAATTCTCAACAGGGGCCAACTATGGCTACACCTTC
>TRBD1|TRBV19|16|-|TRBJ1-5
CASDDRGRTSNQPQHF
TGTGCCAGTGACGACAGGGGACGTACGAGCAATCAGCCCCAGCATTTT
>-|TRBV4-2|16|-|TRBJ2-1
CASSQASSGLPQIQFF
TGTGCCAGCAGCCAAGCTTCATCGGGACTCCCTCAAATTCAGTTCTTC
>-|TRBV4-1|17|-|TRBJ1-2
CASSHTLLRGAGYGYTF
TGCGCCAGCAGCCACACCCTACTGCGGGGGGCCGGCTATGGCTACACCTTC
>TRBD2|TRBV27|16|-|TRBJ2-1
CASSLGLADLYNEQFF
TGTGCCAGCAGCTTGGGACTAGCGGATTTGTACAATGAGCAGTTCTTC
>TRBD2|TRBV10-1|16|-|TRBJ2-3
CASSGRREGRSDTQYF
TGCGCCAGCAGTGGTCGCCGGGAGGGCCGCTCAGATACGCAGTATTTT
>-|TRBV9|15|once|TRBJ2-7
CASSVAPGVVYEQYF
TGTGCCAGCAGCGTAGCGCCGGGGGTAGTCTACGAGCAGTACTTC
>-|TRBV6-5|13|-|TRBJ1-5
CASSRLINQPQHF
TGTGCCAGCAGTCGACTCATTAATCAGCCCCAGCATTTT
>-|TRBV19|15|-|TRBJ2-7
CASSLGDRPSYEQYF
TGTGCCAGTAGTTTAGGTGACAGGCCTTCCTACGAGCAGTACTTC
>-|TRBV6-5|15|-|TRBJ2-1
CASRAGISSYNEQFF
TGTGCCAGCAGGGCAGGGATCAGCTCCTACAATGAGCAGTTCTTC
>-|TRBV19|18|few|TRBJ2-2
CASTHRGLWDSNTGELFF
TGTGCCAGTACCCACAGGGGATTGTGGGACTCAAACACCGGGGAGCTGTTTTTT
>TRBD1|TRBV12-5|14|-|TRBJ2-3
CASGDRLSTDTQYF
TGTGCTAGTGGGGACAGGCTTAGCACAGATACGCAGTATTTT
>-|TRBV6-4|13|-|TRBJ2-3
CASSESGQGVQYF
TGTGCCAGCAGTGAGAGCGGGCAGGGAGTGCAGTATTTT
>-|TRBV21-1|15|-|TRBJ2-7
CASSKGGRERYEQYF
TGTGCCAGCAGCAAAGGAGGACGGGAGAGGTACGAGCAGTACTTC
>TRBD1|TRBV4-1|14|-|TRBJ1-1
CASSQGTGFAEAFF
TGCGCCAGTAGCCAAGGGACAGGTTTTGCTGAAGCTTTCTTT
>-|TRBV2|14|-|TRBJ1-5
CASSAIQGYQPQHF
TGTGCCAGCAGTGCGATTCAGGGTTATCAGCCCCAGCATTTT
>-|TRBV5-1|14|-|TRBJ1-5
CASSLGQSNQPQHF
TGCGCCAGCAGCTTGGGACAGAGCAATCAGCCCCAGCATTTT
>TRBD2|TRBV9|18|-|TRBJ2-7
CASSVGGASGRHSYEQYF
TGTGCCAGCAGCGTAGGGGGGGCTAGCGGGAGGCACTCCTACGAGCAGTACTTC
>TRBD1|TRBV6-5|13|-|TRBJ2-7
CASSRDSPYEQYF
TGTGCCAGCAGTAGGGACAGTCCCTACGAGCAGTACTTC
>-|TRBV5-6|15|-|TRBJ2-5
CASQSLPGRGETQYF
TGTGCCAGCCAGTCTTTACCGGGGAGGGGGGAGACCCAGTACTTC
>TRBD1|TRBV7-6|15|-|TRBJ2-1
CASSSGTGVRDEQFF
TGTGCCAGCAGTTCCGGGACAGGGGTTAGGGATGAGCAGTTCTTC
>-|TRBV6-5|14|-|TRBJ1-6
CASSEPSHNSPLHF
TGTGCCAGCAGTGAGCCGTCCCATAATTCACCCCTCCACTTT
>-|TRBV27|14|-|TRBJ2-1
CASSLGTLYNEQFF
TGTGCCAGCAGTTTAGGGACACTATACAATGAGCAGTTCTTC
>TRBD1|TRBV10-3|13|-|TRBJ2-7
CAIRWDRSYEQYF
TGTGCCATCAGGTGGGACAGGTCCTACGAGCAGTACTTC
>-|TRBV21-1|14|once|TRBJ1-2
CASTIEVLNYGYTF
TGTGCCAGCACCATAGAGGTCCTTAACTATGGCTACACCTTC
>-|TRBV7-9|19|once|TRBJ2-7
CASSYYPPPGENLYYEQYF
TGTGCCAGCAGCTACTACCCCCCGCCGGGGGAGAACCTCTACTACGAGCAGTACTTC
>-|TRBV20-1|11|-|TRBJ1-2
CSVRGGTGYTF
TGCAGTGTAAGGGGGGGAACGGGCTACACCTTC
>TRBD2|TRBV5-1|21|-|TRBJ2-3
CASSLAGTSGGTAGSTDTQYF
TGCGCCAGCAGCTTGGCTGGGACTAGCGGGGGAACGGCTGGAAGCACAGATACGCAGTATTTT
>-|TRBV9|14|-|TRBJ2-7
CASSVGNSYYEQYF
TGTGCCAGCAGCGTAGGAAACAGCTACTACGAGCAGTACTTC
>TRBD2|TRBV7-8|15|-|TRBJ2-5
CASSLAGGRAETQYF
TGTGCCAGCAGCTTAGCGGGCGGGAGGGCAGAGACCCAGTACTTC
>-|TRBV12-2|15|-|TRBJ1-6
CASRPRQGPNSPLHF
TGTGCAAGTCGCCCGAGACAGGGTCCCAATTCACCCCTCCACTTT
>-|TRBV7-8|15|once|TRBJ2-6
CASSFPSSGANVLTF
TGTGCCAGCAGCTTTCCCTCCTCCGGGGCCAACGTCCTGACTTTC
>-|TRBV20-1|11|few|TRBJ2-7
CSAIHSYEQYF
TGCAGTGCCATACACTCCTACGAGCAGTACTTC